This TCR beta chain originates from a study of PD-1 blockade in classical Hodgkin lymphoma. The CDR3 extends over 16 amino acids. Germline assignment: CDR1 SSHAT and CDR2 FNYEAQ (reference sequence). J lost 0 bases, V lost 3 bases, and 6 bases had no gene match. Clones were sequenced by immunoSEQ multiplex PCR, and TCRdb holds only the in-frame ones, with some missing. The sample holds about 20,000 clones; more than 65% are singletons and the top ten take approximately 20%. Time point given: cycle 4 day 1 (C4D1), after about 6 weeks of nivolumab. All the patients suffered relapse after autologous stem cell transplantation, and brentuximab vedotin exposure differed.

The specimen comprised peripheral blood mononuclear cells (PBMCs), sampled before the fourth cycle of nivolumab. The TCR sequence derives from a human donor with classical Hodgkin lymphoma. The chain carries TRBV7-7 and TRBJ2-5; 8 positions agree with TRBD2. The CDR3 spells CASSFSGGGYQETQYF. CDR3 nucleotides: TGTGCCAGCAGCTTTTCCGGCGGGGGGTACCAAGAGACCCAGTACTTC.